A selection of T cell receptor beta chains follows, all from one sample in a study of blood T cell repertoires in COVID-19. Clones were sequenced by immunoSEQ multiplex PCR, and TCRdb holds only the in-frame ones, with some missing. The data contain 400,000 to 450,000 clones, 70% to 90% of them singletons. The sequencing sample was made of peripheral blood. The origin of the receptors is a man between 18 and 29 years old with COVID-19, enrolled during active disease. The CDR3 runs from the conserved cysteine through the conserved F or W.

J gene: TRBJ2-3; V gene: TRBV9; CDR3 protein: CAGGHPGLAASTDTQYF
J gene: TRBJ2-5; V gene: TRBV2; CDR3 protein: CASSEVGSNQETQYF
J gene: TRBJ1-2; V gene: TRBV29-1; CDR3 protein: CSVEALERGTSYYGYTF
J gene: TRBJ2-2; V gene: TRBV5-1; CDR3 protein: CASSKRTSGGLNTGELFF
J gene: TRBJ2-1; V gene: TRBV9; CDR3 protein: CASSVDLSAGGLNEQFF
J gene: TRBJ2-1; V gene: TRBV7-6; CDR3 protein: CASSLAEGNEQFF
J gene: TRBJ2-3; V gene: TRBV9; CDR3 protein: CASSPPTNTDTQYF
J gene: TRBJ1-1; V gene: TRBV9; CDR3 protein: CASSPTGGGAFF
J gene: TRBJ2-1; V gene: TRBV3-1/TRBV3-2; CDR3 protein: CASSQGRPNEQFF
J gene: TRBJ1-2; V gene: TRBV6-5; CDR3 protein: CASGGVLPNYGYTF
J gene: TRBJ1-2; V gene: TRBV30; CDR3 protein: CAWSVQGFGYTF
J gene: TRBJ1-1; V gene: TRBV5-1; CDR3 protein: CASSPRGELAEAFF
J gene: TRBJ2-5; V gene: TRBV29-1; CDR3 protein: CSGTDRGRFETQYF
J gene: TRBJ2-7; V gene: TRBV5-4; CDR3 protein: CASSSGSRGSTDEQYF
J gene: TRBJ1-5; V gene: TRBV6-1; CDR3 protein: CASSDPYRGPGQPQHF
J gene: TRBJ2-5; V gene: TRBV5-1; CDR3 protein: CASSSGTSVRETQYF
J gene: TRBJ1-6; V gene: TRBV25-1; CDR3 protein: CASRGTLSPLHF
J gene: TRBJ2-2; V gene: TRBV27; CDR3 protein: CASSPYGGRAIDTGELFF
J gene: TRBJ2-1; V gene: TRBV12-1; CDR3 protein: CASSFVKERSSYNEQFF
J gene: TRBJ1-6; V gene: TRBV25-1; CDR3 protein: CASRGAGGASDSPLHF
J gene: TRBJ2-3; V gene: TRBV5-4; CDR3 protein: CASSLPSGRSNTQYF
J gene: TRBJ1-1; V gene: TRBV5-1; CDR3 protein: CASSTQGIAEAFF
J gene: TRBJ1-1; V gene: TRBV9; CDR3 protein: CTSSPEVENTEAFF
J gene: TRBJ2-3; V gene: TRBV24-1; CDR3 protein: CATSDPSRGVQYF
J gene: TRBJ2-7; V gene: TRBV29-1; CDR3 protein: CSVGLGPGVGEQYF
J gene: TRBJ1-3; V gene: TRBV5-1; CDR3 protein: CASSEGQGNGNTIYF
J gene: TRBJ2-7; V gene: TRBV13; CDR3 protein: CASSPSDSPAFYEQYF
J gene: TRBJ2-5; V gene: TRBV9; CDR3 protein: CASSVGAGGGETQYF
J gene: TRBJ2-1; V gene: TRBV5-6; CDR3 protein: CASRGLAGNNEQFF
J gene: TRBJ2-3; V gene: TRBV9; CDR3 protein: CASSGAAGLDTDTQYF
J gene: TRBJ2-1; V gene: TRBV7-9; CDR3 protein: CASSLAAGGVDEQFF
J gene: TRBJ1-1; V gene: TRBV18; CDR3 protein: CASSQNRQGGTEAFF
J gene: TRBJ2-7; V gene: TRBV4-1; CDR3 protein: CASSQDLRGLSYEQYF
J gene: TRBJ1-1; V gene: TRBV6-5; CDR3 protein: CASSWGNTEAFF
J gene: TRBJ2-1; V gene: TRBV7-6; CDR3 protein: CASSAGTGYGYEQFF
J gene: TRBJ2-7; V gene: TRBV5-1; CDR3 protein: CASSFETDLYEQYF
J gene: TRBJ2-5; V gene: TRBV19; CDR3 protein: CASSVSGRGGGETQYF
J gene: TRBJ2-1; V gene: TRBV5-1; CDR3 protein: CASSLRWRGGTARGEQFF
J gene: TRBJ2-2; V gene: TRBV7-7; CDR3 protein: CASSPNLGGGPNTGELFF